Each of the 17 T cell receptor beta chains below was sequenced from the same sample in a study of CXCR3-negative and CXCR3-positive naive CD8 T cells. Findings and caveats of the study: Greater hydrophobicity was found in TRB CDR3s of CXCR3-positive naive cells than of CXCR3-negative naive cells.

TRB cDNA was prepared as libraries by UMI-labeled 5' RACE. TCRdb derives one entry per CDR3 protein from the 5' RACE reads, leaving out DNA. This listing includes tens of thousands of distinct CDR3 sequences. These receptors' targets are unknown. Specimen: naive CXCR3+ CD8+ T cells from blood. Subset indicated: CD45RO-CCR7+CD27+CD95- naive CD8+ T cells expressing CXCR3 (TNR3+). These TCRs come from a human donor in good health. Some clones in this sample may be carry-over from other donors' samples.

This sequence joins TRBV5-1 and TRBJ2-5; TCRdb selects TRBD1, and the lack of DNA leaves this call unchecked. Germline CDR1 SGHRS, CDR2 YFSETQ. CDR3 length equals 15 residues. The CDR3 sequence: CASSTTGGYQETQYF.

V is TRBV5-1 and J is TRBJ2-1; the TCRdb call, TRBD2, lacks DNA for checking. Germline CDR1 is SGHRS and CDR2 is YFSETQ. The CDR3 consists of 16 residues. The CDR3 spells CASRGLAGVGDNEQFF.

The rearrangement uses TRBV11-3 and TRBJ2-3. Germline assignment: CDR1 SGHNT and CDR2 YENEEA. There are 16 residues in the CDR3. CDR3 protein: CASSFSSQDQTDTQYF.

This sequence joins TRBV6-5 and TRBJ2-2; no DNA is available, so the TRBD1 call from TCRdb remains unchecked. CDR3 size: 17 residues. Germline lookup yields CDR1 MNHEY and CDR2 SVGAGI. The CDR3 protein is CASSYSMVRESAGELFF.

The chain has TRBV6-5 and TRBJ2-1. CDR3 length: 15 amino acids. CDR1 is MNHEY, CDR2 SVGAGI, per germline. CDR3 amino acids: CASSLEDRSLNEQFF.

The CDR3 sequence: CASSFWSEQETQYF. This chain uses TRBV5-8 with TRBJ2-5. The CDR3 spans 14 residues. Looked up from germline, CDR1 is SGHTS and CDR2 is YDEGEE. The complete variable domain, with remaining parts taken from reference TRBV5-8 and TRBJ2-5, reads EAGVTQSPTHLIKTRGQQATLRCSPISGHTSVYWYQQALGLGLQFLLWYDEGEERNRGNFPPRFSGRQFPNYSSELNVNALELEDSALYLCASSFWSEQETQYFGPGTRLLVL.

The chain joins TRBV6-2 or TRBV6-3 to TRBJ2-1; TCRdb designates TRBD1, a call that cannot be tested without DNA. The length of the CDR3 is 19 residues. In germline, CDR1 is MNHEY, CDR2 SVGEGT. This CDR3 is CASSYSGFRGREFHNEQFF.

CDR3 sequence reads: CSVDADRASQETQYF. The chain employs TRBV29-1 and TRBJ2-5; checking the TCRdb D call of TRBD1 is not possible without DNA. Germline loops: CDR1 SQVTM, CDR2 ANQGSEA. CDR3 size: 15 residues.

This chain uses TRBV5-4 with TRBJ2-3; TCRdb reports TRBD1, a call that lacks DNA to check it against. This CDR3 is built from 15 residues. In germline, CDR1 is SGHNT, CDR2 YYREEE (reference sequence). CDR3 sequence reads: CASSLAQATGDTQYF.

The chain is built from TRBV10-3 and TRBJ2-1; the TCRdb call, TRBD2, lacks DNA for checking. The CDR3 sequence is 17 residues long. Germline lookup yields CDR1 ENHRY and CDR2 SYGVKD. CDR3 amino acids: CAISVVREPGLHNEQFF.

This CDR3 reads CASSGSAGGLDDEQFF. V is TRBV2 and J is TRBJ2-1; the TCRdb call, TRBD2, lacks DNA for checking. Germline CDR1 SNHLY, CDR2 FYNNEI. This CDR3 is built from 16 residues.

The J gene is TRBJ1-1, the V gene TRBV19. Germline V CDR1 and CDR2: LNHDA, SQIVND (reference sequence). This CDR3 spans 15 amino acids. The chain's CDR3 is CASSQPLAGDWYAFF.

The chain has TRBV12-3 or TRBV12-4 and TRBJ1-4; TCRdb's D call of TRBD1 is untestable without DNA. The CDR3 sequence is 16 residues long. CDR3 amino acids: CASSRDRFGTNEKLFF.

V and J are TRBV21-1 and TRBJ2-7. TRBV21-1 is a recognized pseudogene. The length of the CDR3 is 12 residues. Here the CDR3 reads CASRGRHYEQYF.

The chain carries TRBV10-3 and TRBJ2-2; the TCRdb D gene call, TRBD1, has no DNA to confirm it. CDR1 ENHRY and CDR2 SYGVKD come from the germline V gene. CDR3 length: 15 amino acids. This CDR3 reads CAIMEGQVNTGELFF.

V and J are TRBV5-1 and TRBJ1-3; no DNA is available, so the TRBD1 call from TCRdb remains unchecked. Germline-derived CDR1 and CDR2 are SGHRS and YFSETQ. This CDR3 has 13 residues. The CDR3 loop reads CASSLGGANTIYF.

The rearrangement uses TRBV5-1 and TRBJ2-1; absent DNA, TCRdb's TRBD1 call cannot be checked. The CDR3 sequence is 14 residues long. CDR1 SGHRS and CDR2 YFSETQ come from the germline V gene. The CDR3 is CASRPGQGAHEQFF.